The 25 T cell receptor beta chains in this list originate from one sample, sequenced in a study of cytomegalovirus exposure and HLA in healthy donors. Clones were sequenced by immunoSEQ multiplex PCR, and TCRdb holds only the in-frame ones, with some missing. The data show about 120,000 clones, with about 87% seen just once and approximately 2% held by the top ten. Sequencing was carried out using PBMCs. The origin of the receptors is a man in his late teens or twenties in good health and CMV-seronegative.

The CDR3 DNA is TGCGCCAGCAGCCAAGTCGACGGAGGAGAGCCCCAGCATTTT. Protein product: CASSQVDGGEPQHF. The genes are TRBV4-1 and TRBJ1-5; D uncertain. Trimming took 1 base from V and 8 from J, leaving 12 bases between them. This CDR3 has 14 amino acids. CDR1 and CDR2 from the germline V gene are MGHRA and YSYEKL.

CDR3 protein: CASSDSRIPNEKLFF. The CDR3 DNA sequence: TGTGCCAGTAGTGACAGCAGAATACCTAATGAAAAACTGTTTTTT. The chain links TRBV19 to TRBJ1-4; a possible D gene is TRBD1 (5 bases). Trimming shortened V by 5 bases and J by 3 bases, and 13 bases separated the two germline ends. The CDR3 runs to 15 residues. Germline assignment: CDR1 LNHDA and CDR2 SQIVND (reference sequence).

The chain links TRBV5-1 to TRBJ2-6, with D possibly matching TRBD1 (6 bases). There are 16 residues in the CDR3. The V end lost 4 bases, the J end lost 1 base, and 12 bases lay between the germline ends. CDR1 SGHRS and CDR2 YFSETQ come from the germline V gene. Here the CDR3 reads CASSQTGVSGANVLTF. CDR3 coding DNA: TGCGCCAGCAGCCAGACAGGAGTATCTGGGGCCAACGTCCTGACTTTC.

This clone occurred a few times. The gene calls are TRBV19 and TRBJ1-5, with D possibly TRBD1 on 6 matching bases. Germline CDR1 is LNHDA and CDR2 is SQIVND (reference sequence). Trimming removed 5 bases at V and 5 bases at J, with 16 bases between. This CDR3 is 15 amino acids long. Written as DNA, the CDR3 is TGTGCCAGTAGTCCCCTCCGGACAGCGGATCAGCCCCAGCATTTT. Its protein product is CASSPLRTADQPQHF.

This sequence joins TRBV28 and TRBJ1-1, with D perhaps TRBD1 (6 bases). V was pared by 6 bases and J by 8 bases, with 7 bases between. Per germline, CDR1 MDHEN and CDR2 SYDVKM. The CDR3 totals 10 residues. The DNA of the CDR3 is TGTGCCAGCAGCGACAGGGAAGCTTTCTTT. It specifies CASSDREAFF.

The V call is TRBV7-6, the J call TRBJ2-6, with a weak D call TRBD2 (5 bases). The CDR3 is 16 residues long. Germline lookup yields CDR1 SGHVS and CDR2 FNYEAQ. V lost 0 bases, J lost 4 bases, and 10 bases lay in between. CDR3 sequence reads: CASSLAGSGGANVLTF. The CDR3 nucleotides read TGTGCCAGCAGCTTAGCTGGGAGTGGAGGGGCCAACGTCCTGACTTTC.

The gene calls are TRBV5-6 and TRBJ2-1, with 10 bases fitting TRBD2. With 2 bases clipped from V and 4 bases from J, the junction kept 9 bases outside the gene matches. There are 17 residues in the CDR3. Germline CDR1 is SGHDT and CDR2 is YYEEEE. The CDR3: CASSFPSLSGRYNEQFF. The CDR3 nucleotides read TGTGCCAGCAGCTTTCCTTCACTTAGCGGGAGGTACAATGAGCAGTTCTTC.

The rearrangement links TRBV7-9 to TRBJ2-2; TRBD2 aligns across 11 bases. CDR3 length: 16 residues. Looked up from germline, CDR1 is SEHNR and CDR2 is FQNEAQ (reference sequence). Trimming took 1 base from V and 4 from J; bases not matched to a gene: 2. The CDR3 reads CASSLGTSGPTGELFF. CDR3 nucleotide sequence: TGTGCCAGCAGCTTAGGGACTAGCGGGCCCACCGGGGAGCTGTTTTTT. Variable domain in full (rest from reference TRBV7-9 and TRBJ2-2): DTGVSQNPRHKITKRGQNVTFRCDPISEHNRLYWYRQTLGQGPEFLTYFQNEAQLEKSRLLSDRFSAERPKGSFSTLEIQRTEQGDSAMYLCASSLGTSGPTGELFFGEGSRLTVL.

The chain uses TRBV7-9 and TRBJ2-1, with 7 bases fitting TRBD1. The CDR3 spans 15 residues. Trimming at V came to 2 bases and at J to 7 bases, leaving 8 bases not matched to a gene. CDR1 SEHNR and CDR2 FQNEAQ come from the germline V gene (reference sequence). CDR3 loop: CASSLPTGLSNEQFF. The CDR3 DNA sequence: TGTGCCAGCAGCTTACCGACAGGGCTCAGTAATGAGCAGTTCTTC.

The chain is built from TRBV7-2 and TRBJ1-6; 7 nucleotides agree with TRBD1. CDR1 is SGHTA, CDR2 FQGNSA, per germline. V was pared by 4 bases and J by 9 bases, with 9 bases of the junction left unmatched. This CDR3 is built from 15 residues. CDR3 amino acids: CASSSAGGSGSPLHF. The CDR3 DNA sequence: TGTGCCAGCAGCTCCGCAGGGGGATCTGGTTCACCCCTCCACTTT.

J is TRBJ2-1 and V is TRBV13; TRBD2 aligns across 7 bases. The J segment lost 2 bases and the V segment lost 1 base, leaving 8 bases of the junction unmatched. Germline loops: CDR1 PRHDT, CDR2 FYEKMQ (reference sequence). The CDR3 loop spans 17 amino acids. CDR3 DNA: TGTGCCAGCAGCTTAGCCCGACTAGCTGACACCTACAATGAGCAGTTCTTC. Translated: CASSLARLADTYNEQFF. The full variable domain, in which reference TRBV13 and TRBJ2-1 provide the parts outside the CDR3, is AAGVIQSPRHLIKEKRETATLKCYPIPRHDTVYWYQQGPGQDPQFLISFYEKMQSDKGSIPDRFSAQQFSDYHSELNMSSLELGDSALYFCASSLARLADTYNEQFFGPGTRLTVL.

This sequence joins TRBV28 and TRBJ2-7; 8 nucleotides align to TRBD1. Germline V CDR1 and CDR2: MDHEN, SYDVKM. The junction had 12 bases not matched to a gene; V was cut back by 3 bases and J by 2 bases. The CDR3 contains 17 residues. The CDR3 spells CASSFSGTGLITYEQYF. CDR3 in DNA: TGTGCCAGCAGTTTTTCGGGGACAGGTTTGATAACCTACGAGCAGTACTTC.

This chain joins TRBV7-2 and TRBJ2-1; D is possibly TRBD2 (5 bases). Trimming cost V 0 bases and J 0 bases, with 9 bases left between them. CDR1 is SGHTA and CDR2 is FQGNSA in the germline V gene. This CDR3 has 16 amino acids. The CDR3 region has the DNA TGTGCCAGCAGCTTAGCAGCGGCCCTCTCCTACAATGAGCAGTTCTTC. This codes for CASSLAAALSYNEQFF.

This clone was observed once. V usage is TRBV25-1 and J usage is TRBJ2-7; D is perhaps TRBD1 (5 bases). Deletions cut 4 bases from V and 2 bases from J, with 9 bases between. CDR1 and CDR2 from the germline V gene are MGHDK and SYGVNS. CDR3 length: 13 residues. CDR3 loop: CASSARETYEQYF. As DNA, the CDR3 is TGTGCCAGCAGTGCCAGGGAAACCTACGAGCAGTACTTC.

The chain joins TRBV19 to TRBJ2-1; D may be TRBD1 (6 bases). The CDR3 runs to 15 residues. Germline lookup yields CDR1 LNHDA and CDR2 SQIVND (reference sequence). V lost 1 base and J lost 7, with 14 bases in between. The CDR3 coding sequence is TGTGCCAGTAGTATAGTTGGACAGTTTCCGAATGAGCAGTTCTTC. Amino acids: CASSIVGQFPNEQFF.

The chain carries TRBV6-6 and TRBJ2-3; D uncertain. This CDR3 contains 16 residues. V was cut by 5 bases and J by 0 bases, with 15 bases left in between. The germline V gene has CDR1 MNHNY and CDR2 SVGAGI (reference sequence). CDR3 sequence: CASSRQRQSSTDTQYF. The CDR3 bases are TGTGCCAGCAGTCGCCAGAGGCAGTCTAGCACAGATACGCAGTATTTT.

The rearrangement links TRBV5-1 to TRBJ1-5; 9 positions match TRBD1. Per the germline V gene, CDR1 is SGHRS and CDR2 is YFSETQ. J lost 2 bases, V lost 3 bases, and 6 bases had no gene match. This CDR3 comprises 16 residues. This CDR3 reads CASSSGTGHGNQPQHF. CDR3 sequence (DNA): TGCGCCAGCAGCTCCGGGACAGGGCACGGCAATCAGCCCCAGCATTTT.

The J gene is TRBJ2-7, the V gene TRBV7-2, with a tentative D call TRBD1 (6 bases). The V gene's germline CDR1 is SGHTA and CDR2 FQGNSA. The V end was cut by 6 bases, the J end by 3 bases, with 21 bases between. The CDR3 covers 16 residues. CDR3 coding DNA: TGTGCCAGCAGTTACAAACAGGGCTCCAGGAGCTACGAGCAGTACTTC. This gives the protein CASSYKQGSRSYEQYF.

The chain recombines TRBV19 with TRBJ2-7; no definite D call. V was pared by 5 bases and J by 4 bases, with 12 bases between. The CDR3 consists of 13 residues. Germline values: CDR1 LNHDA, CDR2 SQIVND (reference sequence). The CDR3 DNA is TGTGCCAGTAGTCCCAACAATTATTACGAGCAGTACTTC. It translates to CASSPNNYYEQYF.

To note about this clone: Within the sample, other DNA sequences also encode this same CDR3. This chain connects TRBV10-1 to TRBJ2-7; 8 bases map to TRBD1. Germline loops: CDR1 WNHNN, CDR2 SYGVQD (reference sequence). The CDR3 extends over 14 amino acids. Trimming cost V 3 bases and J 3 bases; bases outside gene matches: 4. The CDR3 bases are TGCGCCAGCAGTGAAGGGACAGGAGACTACGAGCAGTACTTC. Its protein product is CASSEGTGDYEQYF.

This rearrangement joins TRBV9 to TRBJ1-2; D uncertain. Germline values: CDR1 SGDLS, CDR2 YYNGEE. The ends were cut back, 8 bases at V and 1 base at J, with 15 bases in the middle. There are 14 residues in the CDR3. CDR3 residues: CASTSRRVNYGYTF. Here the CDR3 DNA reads TGTGCCAGTACCTCCAGGCGGGTTAACTATGGCTACACCTTC.

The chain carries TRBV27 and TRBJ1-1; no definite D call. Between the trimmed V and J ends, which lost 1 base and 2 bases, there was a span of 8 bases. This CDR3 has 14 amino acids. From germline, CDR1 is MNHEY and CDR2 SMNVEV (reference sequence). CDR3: CASSLWAGNTEAFF. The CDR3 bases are TGTGCCAGCAGTTTATGGGCTGGTAACACTGAAGCTTTCTTT.

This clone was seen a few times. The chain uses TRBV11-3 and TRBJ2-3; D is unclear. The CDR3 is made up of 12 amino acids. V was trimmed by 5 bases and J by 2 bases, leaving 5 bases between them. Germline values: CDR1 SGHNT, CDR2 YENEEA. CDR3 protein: CASSIHTDTQYF. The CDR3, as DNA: TGTGCCAGCAGCATACACACAGATACGCAGTATTTT.

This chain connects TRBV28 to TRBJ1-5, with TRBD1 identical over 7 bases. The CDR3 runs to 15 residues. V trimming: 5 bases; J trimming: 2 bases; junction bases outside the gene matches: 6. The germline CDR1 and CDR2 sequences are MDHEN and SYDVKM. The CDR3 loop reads CASSTGEWGNQPQHF. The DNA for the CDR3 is TGTGCCAGCAGTACAGGGGAGTGGGGCAATCAGCCCCAGCATTTT.

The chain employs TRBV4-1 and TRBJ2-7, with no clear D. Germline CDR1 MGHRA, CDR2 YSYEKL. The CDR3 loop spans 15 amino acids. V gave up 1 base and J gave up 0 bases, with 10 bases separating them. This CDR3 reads CASSQAPSGSYEQYF. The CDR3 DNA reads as TGCGCCAGCAGCCAAGCACCTAGTGGCTCCTACGAGCAGTACTTC.